The rows below give T cell receptor beta chains drawn from one sample of a study of T cells in Graves' hyperthyroidism and ophthalmopathy. MiXCR was run by TCRdb on the multiplex PCR reads, yielding one entry per CDR3 protein. This sample has 350,000 to 400,000 distinct CDR3 sequences; about 15% occur once, and the top ten carry about 30%. Sequencing was done on a sample of blood. All receptors derive from a woman aged 25 to 39 with Graves' hyperthyroidism. CDR3s include the opening cysteine and the closing phenylalanine or tryptophan. The D gene is left open where the match is weak. The listing skips clone size in some rows; elsewhere it reads once, few, many or a size class.

V gene: TRBV28
D gene: -
clone size: many
J gene: TRBJ1-2
CDR3 DNA: TGTGCCAGCAGCCAGGGACGGTTGTCCGACTATGGCTACACCTTC
CDR3 protein: CASSQGRLSDYGYTF

V gene: TRBV14
D gene: TRBD2
clone size: -
J gene: TRBJ2-2
CDR3 DNA: TGTGCCAGCAGCCAGTGGACTAGCGGGACAAACACCGGGGAGCTGTTTTTT
CDR3 protein: CASSQWTSGTNTGELFF

V gene: TRBV27
D gene: TRBD2
clone size: many
J gene: TRBJ2-3
CDR3 DNA: TGTGCCACCAGGACAGCGGGAGGTGGGGGGTTTGTTACGCAGTATTTT
CDR3 protein: CATRTAGGGGFVTQYF

V gene: TRBV15
D gene: TRBD1
clone size: few
J gene: TRBJ2-2
CDR3 DNA: TGTGCCACCAGCAGAGTTGGACAGGGGGCAGCCGGGGAGCTGTTTTTT
CDR3 protein: CATSRVGQGAAGELFF

V gene: TRBV11-3
D gene: TRBD2
clone size: many
J gene: TRBJ2-5
CDR3 DNA: TGTGCCAGCAGCTTTACTAGCGGGAGTGGAGAGACCCAGTACTTC
CDR3 protein: CASSFTSGSGETQYF

V gene: TRBV2
D gene: -
clone size: many
J gene: TRBJ2-1
CDR3 DNA: TGTGCCAGGAAGAGCGGACCGAGCTCCTACAATGAGCAGTTCTTC
CDR3 protein: CARKSGPSSYNEQFF

V gene: TRBV3-1
D gene: -
clone size: -
J gene: TRBJ2-1
CDR3 DNA: TGTGCCAGCAGCCAACGGGGGGCGGTCAATGAGCAGTTCTTC
CDR3 protein: CASSQRGAVNEQFF

V gene: TRBV28
D gene: -
clone size: many
J gene: TRBJ1-2
CDR3 DNA: TGTGCCAGCAGTTCCCGGGACAATAACTATGGCTACACCTTC
CDR3 protein: CASSSRDNNYGYTF

V gene: TRBV6-1
D gene: -
clone size: many
J gene: TRBJ2-5
CDR3 DNA: TGTGCCAGCAGATCGCGGTATGAACAGATACAAGAGACCCAGTACTTC
CDR3 protein: CASRSRYEQIQETQYF

V gene: TRBV27
D gene: -
clone size: many
J gene: TRBJ2-7
CDR3 DNA: TGTGCCAGCAGTTCCCCCCTGGAGCAGTACTTC
CDR3 protein: CASSSPLEQYF

V gene: TRBV14
D gene: TRBD1
clone size: few
J gene: TRBJ2-3
CDR3 DNA: TGTGCCAGCAGCCAAGATTCCGGGACAGATACCACAGATACGCAGTATTTT
CDR3 protein: CASSQDSGTDTTDTQYF

V gene: TRBV15
D gene: TRBD1
clone size: many
J gene: TRBJ2-1
CDR3 DNA: TGTGCCACCAGCAGAGAGGCCGGGACAGGGCCTTACAATGAGCAGTTCTTC
CDR3 protein: CATSREAGTGPYNEQFF

V gene: TRBV7-9
D gene: TRBD2
clone size: many
J gene: TRBJ2-7
CDR3 DNA: TGTGCCAGCAGCTTAAGTAGCGGGCTAACCTACGAGCAGTACTTC
CDR3 protein: CASSLSSGLTYEQYF

V gene: TRBV25-1
D gene: -
clone size: -
J gene: TRBJ2-1
CDR3 DNA: TGTGCCAGCAGTGATAATATAGCCCATGAGCAGTTCTTC
CDR3 protein: CASSDNIAHEQFF

V gene: TRBV3-1
D gene: TRBD1
clone size: few
J gene: TRBJ1-2
CDR3 DNA: TGTGCCAGCAGCCAAGAAGGGACAGCCAAGGAAGGCTACACCTTC
CDR3 protein: CASSQEGTAKEGYTF

V gene: TRBV7-2
D gene: TRBD2
clone size: -
J gene: TRBJ2-3
CDR3 DNA: TGTGCCAGCAGCTTAGCGGTCTTGCGGGGGGGCACAGATACGCAGTATTTT
CDR3 protein: CASSLAVLRGGTDTQYF